This T cell receptor (beta chain) is drawn from a study of cytomegalovirus exposure and HLA in healthy donors. The PCR employed 60 Vbeta primers together with 13 Jbeta primers. Only in-frame clones appear in the TCRdb table, and some are missing; sequencing was by immunoSEQ multiplex PCR. The sample yields 110,000 to 150,000 clones, 76% seen once. CDR1 is MNHNS, CDR2 SASEGT, per germline. The CDR3 sequence is 14 residues long. V lost 2 bases and J lost 3, with 9 bases in between. The chain combines TRBV6-1 with TRBJ2-3, with D uncertain. What was sequenced was PBMCs. The sequence was collected from a woman between 40 and 55 years old in good health and CMV-seronegative. The CDR3 is CASSELSVTDTQYF. CDR3 DNA: TGTGCCAGCAGTGAACTATCCGTAACAGATACGCAGTATTTT.